Listed below are T cell receptor beta chains from one sample, sequenced in a study of PD-L1 blockade in urothelial cancer. Measured with immunoSEQ multiplex PCR; TCRdb has only the in-frame clones, and not every one. The table lists fewer than 45,000 clones, around 80% of them singletons, with around 3.7% in the top ten. The sample was PBMCs, taken around atezolizumab (anti-PD-L1) treatment. The receptors originated from a man between 65 and 80 years old with urothelial cancer. The CDR3 runs from the conserved cysteine through the conserved F or W. A D gene is named only where the DNA matches it firmly. Not every row has a clone size; where given, it reads once, few, many or a size class.

j_call	d_call	v_call	clone_size	cdr3_aa	cdr3_nt
TRBJ2-7	-	TRBV6-6	once	CASSYSRDEQYF	TGTGCCAGCAGTTACTCGAGGGACGAGCAGTACTTC
TRBJ2-1	TRBD2	TRBV2	-	CASTRLAGVYNEQFF	TGTGCCAGCACCCGACTAGCGGGGGTTTACAATGAGCAGTTCTTC
TRBJ2-5	-	TRBV5-1	once	CASSFGETQYF	TGCGCCAGCAGCTTCGGGGAGACCCAGTACTTC
TRBJ1-5	TRBD1	TRBV2	-	CASRRGTGNRSNQPQHF	TGTGCCAGCAGACGGGGGACAGGGAACAGAAGCAATCAGCCCCAGCATTTT
TRBJ1-2	-	TRBV4-1	-	CASSQGEHQGSYTF	TGCGCCAGCAGCCAAGGAGAGCATCAGGGTAGCTACACCTTC
TRBJ1-1	-	TRBV2	few	CASSVEYRDTEAFF	TGTGCCAGCAGTGTTGAGTACAGGGACACTGAAGCTTTCTTT
TRBJ2-7	-	TRBV7-3	-	CASSLRDGEGYEQYF	TGTGCCAGCAGCTTAAGAGACGGGGAAGGCTACGAGCAGTACTTC
TRBJ2-2	-	TRBV28	-	CASSLKFGGGLARGTGELFF	TGTGCCAGCAGTTTGAAGTTTGGGGGGGGGCTAGCGCGGGGCACCGGGGAGCTGTTTTTT
TRBJ1-1	-	TRBV29-1	-	CSVEGGSAEAFF	TGCAGCGTTGAAGGAGGGTCAGCTGAAGCTTTCTTT
TRBJ2-3	-	TRBV7-2	once	CASSVRRGPTDTQYF	TGTGCCAGCAGCGTAAGGAGGGGGCCCACAGATACGCAGTATTTT
TRBJ2-7	TRBD2	TRBV14	-	CASSFGTSGGRPYEQYF	TGTGCCAGCAGTTTCGGGACTAGCGGGGGGCGGCCCTACGAGCAGTACTTC
TRBJ2-7	-	TRBV30	-	CAWSVNRASYEQYF	TGTGCCTGGAGTGTCAACAGGGCGTCCTACGAGCAGTACTTC
TRBJ2-1	-	TRBV29-1	-	CSVPTVGGAGEQFF	TGCAGCGTCCCTACAGTGGGGGGGGCGGGTGAGCAGTTCTTC
TRBJ2-4	TRBD2	TRBV5-4	-	CASSLEGGSDLAKNIQYF	TGTGCCAGCAGCTTGGAGGGAGGGAGCGATCTAGCCAAAAACATTCAGTACTTC
TRBJ1-2	TRBD1	TRBV7-2	-	CASSFATGESGGYTF	TGTGCCAGCAGCTTTGCCACAGGGGAATCGGGGGGCTACACCTTC
TRBJ2-3	TRBD2	TRBV10-3	once	CAIRASGSTDTQYF	TGTGCCATCAGGGCTAGCGGGAGCACAGATACGCAGTATTTT
TRBJ2-1	TRBD1	TRBV5-1	-	CASSLDRGAYNEQFF	TGCGCCAGCAGCTTGGACAGGGGCGCATACAATGAGCAGTTCTTC
TRBJ2-3	-	TRBV7-3	-	CASSSRGESGDTQYF	TGTGCCAGCAGCTCCCGCGGGGAGTCAGGTGATACGCAGTATTTT
TRBJ2-3	TRBD1	TRBV11-3	-	CASSPGTGNPDTQYF	TGTGCCAGCAGCCCTGGGACAGGGAACCCAGATACGCAGTATTTT
TRBJ2-1	TRBD1	TRBV2	once	CASMPGQGAGTNEQFF	TGTGCCAGCATGCCGGGACAGGGGGCCGGTACAAATGAGCAGTTCTTC
TRBJ1-2	TRBD1	TRBV10-3	-	CAISEDRTGFYGYTF	TGTGCCATCAGTGAGGACAGGACAGGGTTCTATGGCTACACCTTC
TRBJ2-4	-	TRBV5-8	-	CASSTWAGVAKNIQYF	TGTGCCAGCAGCACTTGGGCCGGGGTGGCCAAAAACATTCAGTACTTC
TRBJ2-7	TRBD2	TRBV5-1	-	CASSSLGGSYEQYF	TGCGCCAGCAGCAGTCTCGGGGGGTCCTACGAGCAGTACTTC
TRBJ1-4	-	TRBV18	few	CASSRQLGEKLFF	TGTGCCAGCTCACGACAGTTGGGTGAAAAACTGTTTTTT
TRBJ2-5	-	TRBV5-1	-	CASSSSGIRETQYF	TGCGCCAGCAGCTCCTCAGGAATCCGAGAGACCCAGTACTTC
TRBJ1-5	-	TRBV27	-	CASSSYSNQPQHF	TGTGCCTCCTCCTCCTATAGCAATCAGCCCCAGCATTTT
TRBJ2-7	TRBD2	TRBV7-9	-	CASSLLPGLAGTIYEQYF	TGTGCCAGCAGCCTCCTTCCGGGACTAGCGGGGACGATCTACGAGCAGTACTTC
TRBJ2-5	-	TRBV28	-	CASRDQETQYF	TGTGCCAGCCGCGATCAAGAGACCCAGTACTTC
TRBJ2-7	-	TRBV7-6	-	CASSLAEAGPYEQYF	TGTGCCAGCAGCTTAGCGGAGGCAGGACCCTACGAGCAGTACTTC
TRBJ2-5	TRBD2	TRBV5-1	-	CASSLGLATETQYF	TGCGCCAGCAGCTTGGGACTAGCAACCGAGACCCAGTACTTC
TRBJ1-2	-	TRBV1	-	CTSSQTGVYGYTF	TGCACCAGCAGCCAAACCGGGGTCTATGGCTACACCTTC
TRBJ2-3	-	TRBV5-4	-	CASSLVARVDTQYF	TGTGCCAGCAGCTTGGTTGCTAGAGTGGATACGCAGTATTTT
TRBJ1-1	TRBD1	TRBV6-6	-	CASTQSGQGSYEAFF	TGTGCCAGCACCCAATCAGGACAGGGAAGTTACGAAGCTTTCTTT
TRBJ2-1	TRBD2	TRBV4-2	-	CASSRTTSGLENEQFF	TGTGCCAGCAGCCGCACAACTAGCGGGTTAGAGAATGAGCAGTTCTTC
TRBJ1-5	-	TRBV18	-	CASSPGLRTQLNPNQPQHF	TGTGCCAGCTCACCGGGATTGAGGACACAACTGAACCCCAATCAGCCCCAGCATTTT
TRBJ1-2	-	TRBV6-1	-	CASSLEEGEGYTF	TGTGCCAGCAGCTTAGAGGAGGGAGAAGGCTACACCTTC
TRBJ1-5	-	TRBV10-2	few	CASSVAENQPQHF	TGCGCCAGCAGTGTAGCGGAAAATCAGCCCCAGCATTTT
TRBJ2-5	TRBD2	TRBV4-2	once	CASSQDAVSGGAVTQYF	TGTGCCAGCAGCCAAGATGCGGTTAGCGGGGGGGCTGTGACCCAGTACTTC
TRBJ2-1	TRBD1	TRBV19	-	CASSSAPGQGNEQFF	TGTGCCAGTAGTTCAGCCCCGGGACAGGGAAATGAGCAGTTCTTC
TRBJ1-2	-	TRBV5-1	-	CASSLDLGAYGYTF	TGCGCCAGCAGCTTGGATTTGGGGGCATACGGCTACACCTTC
TRBJ2-5	-	TRBV4-3	-	CASSQDARRETQYF	TGCGCCAGCAGCCAAGACGCCCGGCGGGAGACCCAGTACTTC
TRBJ2-7	-	TRBV5-1	-	CASSLAGEGYEQYF	TGCGCCAGCAGCCTGGCAGGGGAAGGCTACGAGCAGTACTTC
TRBJ1-1	-	TRBV6-6	-	CASSYTLTANTEAFF	TGTGCCAGCAGTTACACCCTGACAGCTAACACTGAAGCTTTCTTT
TRBJ1-2	-	TRBV7-8	-	CASSPPGGSNYGYTF	TGTGCCAGCAGCCCCCCCGGGGGATCTAACTATGGCTACACCTTC
TRBJ1-1	TRBD1	TRBV19	-	CASTPSPDRANTEAFF	TGTGCCAGTACCCCCTCACCGGACAGGGCGAACACTGAAGCTTTCTTT
TRBJ2-7	TRBD1	TRBV29-1	-	CSVEDFRDSVFSEQYF	TGCAGCGTTGAAGATTTCCGGGACAGCGTGTTCAGCGAGCAGTACTTC
TRBJ2-1	TRBD2	TRBV5-1	-	CASSLGTSVSNEQFF	TGCGCCAGCTCACTCGGGACTAGCGTTTCGAATGAGCAGTTCTTC